One sample yielded the 5 T cell receptor beta chains listed below, sequenced in a study of tumor and adjacent non-tumor tissue in lung cancer. No cell sorting was done before RNA was extracted from the tissue. The library came from three nested PCR rounds adapted from ARM-PCR protocols. TCRdb used MiXCR to reprocess the multiplex PCR reads, holding one entry per CDR3 protein. The sample has fewer than 150,000 distinct CDR3 sequences; roughly 66% are singletons. Input material: lung tumor tissue. Receptors were obtained from a man in his fifties or sixties with small cell lung cancer.

Worth noting for this clonotype: With a much larger clone just one base away, this may be a read error. This chain joins TRBV11-3 and TRBJ2-2; 7 bases match TRBD2. The germline V gene has CDR1 SGHNT and CDR2 YENEEA. The CDR3 covers 13 residues. Here the CDR3 reads CASSLLGSGGLFF. The CDR3 DNA reads TGTGCCAGCAGCCTCCTTGGGTCGGGGGGGCTGTTTTTT.

The chain joins TRBV6-5 to TRBJ2-1; D is tentatively TRBD1 or TRBD2 (5 bases each). CDR3 length equals 16 residues. Germline assignment: CDR1 MNHEY and CDR2 SVGAGI. V dropped 0 bases and J dropped 7 bases, with 16 bases sitting between them. CDR3 region: CASSYSSRGRENEQFF. The CDR3 DNA reads as TGTGCCAGCAGTTACTCGAGTCGGGGCCGGGAAAATGAGCAGTTCTTC.

V is TRBV2 and J is TRBJ2-1; D is uncertain. The germline V gene encodes CDR1 SNHLY and CDR2 FYNNEI. The ends were cut back, 7 bases at V and 9 bases at J, with 7 bases in the middle. There are 10 residues in the CDR3. CDR3 region: CASTDVEQFF. The CDR3, as DNA: TGTGCCAGCACTGACGTTGAGCAGTTCTTC.

With respect to this clonotype: At one end, the junction sequence differs from germline, possibly due to a read error. V is TRBV6-5 and J is TRBJ2-7; D remains unclear. CDR3 length: 16 amino acids. The germline gives CDR1 MNHEY, CDR2 SVGAGI. CDR3 region: CASSYGSSLSSYEQYF. CDR3 DNA: TGTGCCAGCAGTTACGGCAGTAGCTTGAGCTCCTACGAGCAGTACTTT.

The table lists this clonotype with many counts. The DNA for the CDR3 is TGTGCCAGCGCCCGGACTAGTCAAGCCTACGAGCAGTACTTC. Protein: CASARTSQAYEQYF. V gene TRBV6-1 combines with J gene TRBJ2-7; 7 nucleotides line up with TRBD2. The J segment lost 2 bases and the V segment lost 8 bases, leaving 9 bases of the junction unmatched. This CDR3 is built from 14 residues. Germline CDR1 is MNHNS and CDR2 is SASEGT.